The present T cell receptor (beta chain) was sequenced within a study of tissue T cells after allogeneic stem cell transplantation. Time point reported: mouse harvest day 14 after allogeneic transplant. Mouse grafts combined 10^7 T-cell-depleted bone marrow cells with 10^6 splenic CD5+ T cells. B6 (H2b) cells into BALB/c (H2d) mice; tissues taken at day 7 or 14. Overall study results and limits: Tissue-detected TCR repertoire was only partly captured by blood and spleen T cells. Anatomically similar tissues had similar TCR repertoires within each patient. Alloreactivity or antigen specificity of tissue TCRs was not determined; some clones might be host cells.

Libraries were prepared by immunoSEQ multiplex PCR; TCRdb keeps only in-frame clonotypes and omits some of them. The sample lists about 7,700 clones, approximately 40% occurring once. As to this clone: The antigen is not known. The listed genes are named as in mouse. The CDR3 goes on 1 residue after the read ends, and that part is filled in from the germline J gene.

Germline V CDR1 and CDR2: SNHLY, FYNGKV (reference sequence). The CDR3 is made up of 13 amino acids. Trimming shortened V by 2 bases and J by 6 bases, and 9 bases separated the two germline ends. The chain joins TRBV3 to TRBJ2-5; D remains unclear. Material: skin. The TCR sequence derives from a female BALB/c mouse given C57BL/6 T cells with graft-versus-host disease after an allogeneic hematopoietic cell transplant. The CDR3 DNA, read in part, is TGTGCCAGCAGCTTATCTTGGCAGGACACCCAGTAC. This translates into CASSLSWQDTQY. The entire CDR3 protein is CASSLSWQDTQYF.